Presented here are 18 T cell receptor beta chains from one specimen sequenced in a study of regulatory T cells in long-lasting Graves disease. Time point of the sample: newly diagnosed GD, antithyroid drugs for less than 3 months. RNA from PBMCs was the source of the TCR library. According to the study, TCR beta libraries were built with iRepertoire HTBI primers and CDR3-region Arm-PCR. TCRdb reanalysed the multiplex PCR reads using MiXCR and keeps one entry per CDR3 protein. This table has 200,000 to 300,000 distinct CDR3 sequences, around 20% appearing once. This sample comprised peripheral blood mononuclear cells (PBMCs), obtained at new diagnosis, from a patient treated with antithyroid drugs. These receptors all stem from a female donor with Graves disease.

The chain combines TRBV12-3 or TRBV12-4 with TRBJ2-3; D might be TRBD2 (5 bases). V was clipped by 6 bases and J by 3 bases, with 13 bases between them. The CDR3 is made up of 14 amino acids. This CDR3 reads CASSYGLSTDTQYF. The CDR3 DNA follows: TGTGCCAGCAGCTACGGACTCTCGACAGATACGCAGTATTTT.

J is TRBJ2-7 and V is TRBV2; a weak D match, TRBD2 (5 bases). Germline assignment: CDR1 SNHLY and CDR2 FYNNEI. The V end lost 5 bases, the J end lost 10 bases, and 18 bases lay between the germline ends. The CDR3 contains 13 residues. This CDR3 is CASSSTSGRDQYF. The CDR3 coding sequence is TGTGCCAGCAGTTCGACAAGCGGAAGGGATCAGTACTTC.

This clonotype was recorded many times. The rearrangement uses TRBV18 and TRBJ1-1; tentative D call: TRBD1 (5 bases). This CDR3 is built from 14 residues. V was clipped by 3 bases and J by 2 bases, with 10 bases between them. Germline CDR1 is KGHSH and CDR2 is LQKENI. The CDR3 loop is CASSPQTVNTEAFF. CDR3 DNA sequence: TGTGCCAGCTCACCCCAGACAGTAAACACTGAAGCTTTCTTT.

This chain joins TRBV28 and TRBJ1-5; D unclear. V gave up 3 bases and J gave up 0 bases, with 9 bases separating them. Germline V lookup: CDR1 MDHEN, CDR2 SYDVKM. This CDR3 has 15 amino acids. The CDR3 spells CASSFARYSNQPQHF. The CDR3 DNA sequence: TGTGCCAGCAGTTTCGCCCGCTATAGCAATCAGCCCCAGCATTTT.

In this sample, this clonotype turned up many times. This chain uses TRBV4-1 with TRBJ2-3; D is uncertain. The V gene's germline CDR1 is MGHRA and CDR2 YSYEKL. Trimming cost V 0 bases and J 4 bases, with 5 bases left between them. There are 13 residues in the CDR3. CDR3: CASSQEWADTQYF. CDR3 bases: TGCGCCAGCAGCCAAGAATGGGCAGATACGCAGTATTTT.

This clonotype was observed a few times. This sequence joins TRBV20-1 and TRBJ1-1; TRBD1 is a possible D gene (6 bases). Germline V gene sequence: CDR1 DFQATT, CDR2 SNEGSKA (reference sequence). V was shortened by 0 bases and J by 5 bases, with 16 bases between the two germline ends. The CDR3 length is 15 residues. The CDR3 reads CSARDRAGAVTEAFF. CDR3 bases: TGCAGTGCTAGAGATCGAGCGGGGGCGGTGACTGAAGCTTTCTTT.

This rearrangement joins TRBV28 to TRBJ2-3; maybe TRBD2 (7 bases). Germline CDR1 is MDHEN and CDR2 is SYDVKM. Trimming shortened V by 6 bases and J by 0 bases, and 10 bases separated the two germline ends. There are 14 residues in the CDR3. CDR3 protein: CASRGGPSTDTQYF. As DNA, the CDR3 is TGTGCCAGCAGGGGGGGGCCGAGCACAGATACGCAGTATTTT.

This clonotype was seen repeatedly, ten times or more. V is TRBV9 and J is TRBJ2-7; 7 bases map to TRBD2. Germline V gives CDR1 SGDLS, CDR2 YYNGEE. The trim removed 0 bases at V and 5 bases at J, leaving 5 bases unmatched. The CDR3 length is 14 residues. The CDR3 reads CASSVDSGNDEQYF. Here the CDR3 DNA reads TGTGCCAGCAGCGTAGACAGCGGGAATGACGAGCAGTACTTC.

Details on this clonotype: Since a much larger clone is just one base distant, this may be a read error. V and J are TRBV20-1 and TRBJ2-2; D call uncertain. V was cut by 5 bases and J by 4 bases, with 14 bases left in between. The CDR3 has 14 amino acids. Germline lookup yields CDR1 DFQATT and CDR2 SNEGSKA (reference sequence). CDR3 residues: CSAGPTRGTGELFF. CDR3 DNA sequence: TGCAGTGCTGGACCAACCCGAGGCACCGGGGAGCTGTTTTTT.

The rearrangement links TRBV20-1 to TRBJ1-1; no clear D. CDR3 length: 12 residues. The V end was cut by 4 bases, the J end by 0 bases, with 6 bases between. CDR1 is DFQATT, CDR2 SNEGSKA, per germline (reference sequence). The chain's CDR3 is CSATQLNTEAFF. CDR3 DNA: TGCAGTGCTACTCAGCTGAACACTGAAGCTTTCTTT.

This rearrangement joins TRBV5-1 to TRBJ2-5; D may match TRBD1 or TRBD2 (5 bases each). V was clipped by 0 bases and J by 7 bases, with 16 bases between them. The CDR3 contains 15 residues. Per germline, CDR1 SGHRS and CDR2 YFSETQ. The CDR3 protein is CASSLGDGSKVTQYF. CDR3 DNA sequence: TGCGCCAGCAGCTTGGGGGACGGGTCTAAGGTGACCCAGTACTTC.

This clonotype was picked up a small number of times. Being one base from a much bigger clone, this may be a read error. Without the conserved terminal phenylalanine or tryptophan, this CDR3 likely stems from a read error. The chain combines TRBV10-2 with TRBJ1-1; D uncertain. This CDR3 spans 12 amino acids. Germline V gene data show CDR1 as WSHSY and CDR2 as SAAADI. The V and J ends lost 10 bases and 3 bases respectively, with 12 bases between them. Written as DNA, the CDR3 is TGCGCCACGCAATCACGGGACACTGAAGCTTTCTCT. Protein sequence: CATQSRDTEAFS.

This clonotype was recorded at least ten times. The CDR3 here is CASSSAASSYNEQFF. CDR3 in DNA: TGTGCCAGCAGCTCGGCGGCGAGCTCCTACAATGAGCAGTTCTTC. V and J are TRBV7-2 and TRBJ2-1; D not resolved. Between the trimmed V and J ends, which lost 4 bases and 0 bases, there was a span of 10 bases. The CDR3 spans 15 residues. CDR1 is SGHTA, CDR2 FQGNSA, per germline.

There are many counts of this clonotype. This chain connects TRBV6-1 to TRBJ2-7; TRBD2 matches 14 bases. This CDR3 spans 15 amino acids. With 7 bases clipped from V and 11 bases from J, the junction kept 13 bases outside the gene matches. Germline-derived CDR1 and CDR2 are MNHNS and SASEGT. CDR3 protein: CASIGTGTSGRREYF. The CDR3 nucleotides read TGTGCCAGCATCGGAACCGGGACTAGCGGGAGAAGGGAGTACTTC.

At least ten counts were recorded for this clonotype. Relative to the germline gene, one junction end is altered; a read error may explain this. The chain joins TRBV7-2 to TRBJ2-1; D gene unclear. The length of the CDR3 is 15 residues. Germline CDR1 reads SGHTA; CDR2 reads FQGNSA. CDR3 nucleotide sequence: TGCGCCAGCAGCCAAATACCATTTAGGTACAATGAGCAGTTCTTC. Protein: CASSQIPFRYNEQFF.

The J gene is TRBJ1-2, the V gene TRBV7-9; no clear D gene. V was shortened by 3 bases and J by 3 bases, with 2 bases between the two germline ends. This CDR3 is 11 amino acids long. Germline V gives CDR1 SEHNR, CDR2 FQNEAQ (reference sequence). As DNA, the CDR3 is TGTGCCAGCAGCTTCGACTATGGCTACACCTTC. This encodes CASSFDYGYTF.

Turning to this clonotype: A far larger clone differs by one base, so this is likely a read error. The final CDR3 position lacks the conserved phenylalanine or tryptophan, pointing to a likely read error. V is TRBV2 and J is TRBJ2-7; possibly TRBD1 for D (6 bases). V was clipped by 5 bases and J by 4 bases, with 12 bases between them. The germline V gene has CDR1 SNHLY and CDR2 FYNNEI. The CDR3 sequence is 13 residues long. The chain's CDR3 is CASSWGGQYEQYS. Written as DNA, the CDR3 is TGTGCCAGCAGTTGGGGTGGACAGTACGAGCAGTACTCC.

This clonotype was counted many times. The chain combines TRBV7-2 with TRBJ2-7; 8 bases align to TRBD2. After removal of 5 bases from V and 6 bases from J, the junction contained 9 bases not matched to a gene. The CDR3 loop spans 14 amino acids. Germline V gene lookup returns CDR1 SGHTA and CDR2 FQGNSA. This CDR3 reads CASSTGLAPVEQYF. The CDR3 DNA reads as TGTGCCAGCAGCACCGGACTAGCCCCGGTCGAGCAGTACTTC.